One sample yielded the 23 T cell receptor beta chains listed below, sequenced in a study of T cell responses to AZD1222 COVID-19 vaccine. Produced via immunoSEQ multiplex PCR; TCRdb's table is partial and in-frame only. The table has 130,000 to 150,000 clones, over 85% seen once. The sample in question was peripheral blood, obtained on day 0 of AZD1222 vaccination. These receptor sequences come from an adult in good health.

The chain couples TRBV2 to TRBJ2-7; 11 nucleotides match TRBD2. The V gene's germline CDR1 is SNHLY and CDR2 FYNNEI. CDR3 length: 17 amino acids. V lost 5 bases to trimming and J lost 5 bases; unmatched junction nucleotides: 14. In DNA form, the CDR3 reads TGTGCCAGCAGTCCCTCGGGTTCTAGCGGGAGGCGCGACGAGCAGTACTTC. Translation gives CASSPSGSSGRRDEQYF.

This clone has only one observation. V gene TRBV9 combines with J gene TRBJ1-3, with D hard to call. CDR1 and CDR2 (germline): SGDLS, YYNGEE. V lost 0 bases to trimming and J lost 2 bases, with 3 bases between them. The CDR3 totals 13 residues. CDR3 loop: CASSVVPGNTIYF. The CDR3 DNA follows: TGTGCCAGCAGCGTAGTTCCTGGAAACACCATATATTTT.

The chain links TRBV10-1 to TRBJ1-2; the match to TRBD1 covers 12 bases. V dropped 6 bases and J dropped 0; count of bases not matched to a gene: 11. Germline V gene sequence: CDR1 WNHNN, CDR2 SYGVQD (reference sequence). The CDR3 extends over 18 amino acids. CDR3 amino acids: CASREEAGQGASNYGYTF. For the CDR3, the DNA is TGCGCCAGCAGGGAAGAGGCGGGACAGGGGGCCTCTAACTATGGCTACACCTTC.

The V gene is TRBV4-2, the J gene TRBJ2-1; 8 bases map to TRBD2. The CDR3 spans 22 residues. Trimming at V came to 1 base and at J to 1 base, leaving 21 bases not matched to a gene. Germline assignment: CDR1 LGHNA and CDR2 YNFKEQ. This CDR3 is CASSQVTEGGGRRVPSYNEQFF. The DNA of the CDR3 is TGTGCCAGCAGCCAAGTGACAGAGGGCGGCGGGAGGAGGGTCCCATCCTACAATGAGCAGTTCTTC.

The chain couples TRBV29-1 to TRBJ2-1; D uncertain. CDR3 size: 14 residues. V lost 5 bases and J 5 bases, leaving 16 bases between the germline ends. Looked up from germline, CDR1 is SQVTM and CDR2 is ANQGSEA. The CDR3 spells CSVRKVGIHNEQFF. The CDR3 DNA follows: TGCAGCGTTAGGAAGGTGGGGATACACAATGAGCAGTTCTTC.

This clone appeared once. The CDR3 protein is CASSPTSGRTNEQFF. CDR3 coding DNA: TGTGCCAGCAGCCCCACTAGCGGGAGGACAAATGAGCAGTTCTTC. The chain links TRBV5-4 to TRBJ2-1, with 12 bases aligning to TRBD2. CDR1 is SGHNT, CDR2 YYREEE, per germline (reference sequence). J gave up 7 bases and V 4 bases, and 6 bases lay outside the gene matches. The CDR3 is made up of 15 amino acids.

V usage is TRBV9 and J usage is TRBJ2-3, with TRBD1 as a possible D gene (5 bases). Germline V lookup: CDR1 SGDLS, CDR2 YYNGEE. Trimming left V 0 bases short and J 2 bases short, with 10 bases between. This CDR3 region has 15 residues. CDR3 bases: TGTGCCAGCAGCGTAGGCTGGGGCAACACAGATACGCAGTATTTT. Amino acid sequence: CASSVGWGNTDTQYF.

The CDR3 nucleotides read TGTGCCAGCAGCTTCTTAGCGGGAGGGGCCTACAATGAGCAGTTCTTC. Protein: CASSFLAGGAYNEQFF. This sequence joins TRBV7-2 and TRBJ2-1; 11 nucleotides match TRBD2. The CDR3 loop spans 16 amino acids. Per the germline V gene, CDR1 is SGHTA and CDR2 is FQGNSA. Trimming removed 3 bases from V and 2 bases from J; junction bases left unmatched: 3. Using reference TRBV7-2 and TRBJ2-1 for the parts outside the CDR3, the full variable domain is GAGVSQSPSNKVTEKGKDVELRCDPISGHTALYWYRQSLGQGLEFLIYFQGNSAPDKSGLPSDRFSAERTGGSVSTLTIQRTQQEDSAVYLCASSFLAGGAYNEQFFGPGTRLTVL.

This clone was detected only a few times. The CDR3: CASSLQGTYNEQFF. The DNA of the CDR3 is TGTGCCAGCAGTCTACAGGGGACCTACAATGAGCAGTTCTTC. The chain is built from TRBV6-6 and TRBJ2-1; 7 nucleotides match TRBD1. The CDR3 totals 14 residues. V trimming: 5 bases; J trimming: 2 bases; junction bases outside the gene matches: 3. Germline V gene data show CDR1 as MNHNY and CDR2 as SVGAGI (reference sequence).

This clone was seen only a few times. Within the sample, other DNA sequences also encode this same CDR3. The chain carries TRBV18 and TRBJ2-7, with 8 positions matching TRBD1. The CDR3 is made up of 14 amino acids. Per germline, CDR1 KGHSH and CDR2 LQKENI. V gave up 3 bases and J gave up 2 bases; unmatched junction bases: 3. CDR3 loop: CASSPGTGPYEQYF. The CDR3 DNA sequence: TGTGCCAGCTCACCCGGGACAGGACCCTACGAGCAGTACTTC. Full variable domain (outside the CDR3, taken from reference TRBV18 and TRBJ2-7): NAGVMQNPRHLVRRRGQEARLRCSPMKGHSHVYWYRQLPEEGLKFMVYLQKENIIDESGMPKERFSAEFPKEGPSILRIQQVVRGDSAAYFCASSPGTGPYEQYFGPGTRLTVT.

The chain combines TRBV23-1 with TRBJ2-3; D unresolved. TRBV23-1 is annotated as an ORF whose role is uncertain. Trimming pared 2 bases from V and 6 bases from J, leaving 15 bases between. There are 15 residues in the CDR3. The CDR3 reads CASSQNEDLKDTQYF. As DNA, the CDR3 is TGCGCCAGCAGTCAAAATGAGGACCTGAAGGATACGCAGTATTTT.

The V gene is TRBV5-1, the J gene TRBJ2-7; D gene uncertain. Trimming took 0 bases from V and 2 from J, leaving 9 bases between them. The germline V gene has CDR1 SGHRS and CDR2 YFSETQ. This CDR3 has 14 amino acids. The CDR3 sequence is CASSLVFGAYEQYF. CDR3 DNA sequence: TGCGCCAGCAGCTTGGTGTTCGGCGCCTACGAGCAGTACTTC.

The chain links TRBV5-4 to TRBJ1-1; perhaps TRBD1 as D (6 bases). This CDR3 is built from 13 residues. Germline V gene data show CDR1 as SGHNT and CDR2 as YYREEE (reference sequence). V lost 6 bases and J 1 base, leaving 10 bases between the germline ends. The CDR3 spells CASTLGANTEAFF. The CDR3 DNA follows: TGTGCCAGCACTCTGGGGGCGAACACTGAAGCTTTCTTT. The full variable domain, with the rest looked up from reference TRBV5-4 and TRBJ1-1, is ETGVTQSPTHLIKTRGQQVTLRCSSQSGHNTVSWYQQALGQGPQFIFQYYREEENGRGNFPPRFSGLQFPNYSSELNVNALELDDSALYLCASTLGANTEAFFGQGTRLTVV.

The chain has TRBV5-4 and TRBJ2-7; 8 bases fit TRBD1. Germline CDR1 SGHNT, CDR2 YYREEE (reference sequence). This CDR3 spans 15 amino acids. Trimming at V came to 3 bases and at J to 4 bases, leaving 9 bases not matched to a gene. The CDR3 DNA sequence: TGTGCCAGCAGCTCAACCGGGACAGGCGGGTACGAGCAGTACTTC. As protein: CASSSTGTGGYEQYF.

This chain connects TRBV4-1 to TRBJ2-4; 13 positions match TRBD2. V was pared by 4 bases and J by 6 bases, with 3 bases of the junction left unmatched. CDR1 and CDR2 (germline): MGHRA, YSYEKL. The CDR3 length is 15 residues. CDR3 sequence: CASSLGTSGTNIQYF. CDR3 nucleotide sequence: TGCGCCAGCAGCCTCGGGACTAGCGGGACAAACATTCAGTACTTC.

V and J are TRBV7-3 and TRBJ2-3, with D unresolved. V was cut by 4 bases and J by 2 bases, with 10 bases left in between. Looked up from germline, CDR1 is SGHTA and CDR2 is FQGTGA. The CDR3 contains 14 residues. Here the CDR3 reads CASSYDGNTDTQYF. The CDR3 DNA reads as TGTGCCAGCAGCTATGACGGAAACACAGATACGCAGTATTTT.

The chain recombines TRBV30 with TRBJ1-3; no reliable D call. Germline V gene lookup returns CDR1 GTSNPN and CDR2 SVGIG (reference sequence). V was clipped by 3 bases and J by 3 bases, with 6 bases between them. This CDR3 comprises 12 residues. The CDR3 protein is CAWRVRGNTIYF. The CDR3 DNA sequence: TGTGCCTGGAGGGTACGTGGAAACACCATATATTTT.

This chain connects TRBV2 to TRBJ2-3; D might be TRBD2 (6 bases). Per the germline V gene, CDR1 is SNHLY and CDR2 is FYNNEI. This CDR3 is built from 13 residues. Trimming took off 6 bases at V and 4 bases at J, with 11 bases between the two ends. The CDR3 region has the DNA TGTGCCAGCAGCGACGGGAGATCAGATACGCAGTATTTT. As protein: CASSDGRSDTQYF. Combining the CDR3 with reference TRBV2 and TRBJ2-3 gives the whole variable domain EPEVTQTPSHQVTQMGQEVILRCVPISNHLYFYWYRQILGQKVEFLVSFYNNEISEKSEIFDDQFSVERPDGSNFTLKIRSTKLEDSAMYFCASSDGRSDTQYFGPGTRLTVL.

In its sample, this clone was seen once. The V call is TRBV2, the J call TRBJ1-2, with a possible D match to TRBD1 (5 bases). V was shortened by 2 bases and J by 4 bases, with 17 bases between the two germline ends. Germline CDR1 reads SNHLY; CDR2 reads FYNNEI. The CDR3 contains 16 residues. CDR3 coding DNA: TGTGCCAGCAGTGAATCCGGGGGATCCTACCCCTATGGCTACACCTTC. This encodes CASSESGGSYPYGYTF.

In DNA form, the CDR3 reads TGTGCCAGCAGCGTAGCCCCGACTAGACGCAATGAGCAGTTCTTC. Translating gives CASSVAPTRRNEQFF. The rearrangement joins TRBV9 to TRBJ2-1; D is perhaps TRBD2 (6 bases). The germline V and J ends were trimmed by 0 bases and 6 bases, with 13 bases remaining between them. CDR1 SGDLS and CDR2 YYNGEE come from the germline V gene. There are 15 residues in the CDR3.

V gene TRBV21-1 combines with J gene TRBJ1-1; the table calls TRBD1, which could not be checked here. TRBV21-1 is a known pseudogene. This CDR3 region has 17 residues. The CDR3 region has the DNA TGTGCCAGCAGCCTCTGTGGACAGGGGGCTCTGAACACTGAAGCTTTCTTT. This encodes CASSLCGQGALNTEAFF.

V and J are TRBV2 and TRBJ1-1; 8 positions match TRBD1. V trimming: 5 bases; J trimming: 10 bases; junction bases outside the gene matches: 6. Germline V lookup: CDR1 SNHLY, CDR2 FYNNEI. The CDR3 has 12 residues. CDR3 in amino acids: CASSSRGLGAFF. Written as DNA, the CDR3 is TGTGCCAGCAGTTCCAGGGGGCTGGGAGCTTTCTTT.

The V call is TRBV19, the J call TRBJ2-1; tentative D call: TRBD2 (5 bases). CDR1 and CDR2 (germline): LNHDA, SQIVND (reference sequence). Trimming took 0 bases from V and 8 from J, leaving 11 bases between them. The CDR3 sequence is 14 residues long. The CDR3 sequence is CASSIDHLRDEQFF. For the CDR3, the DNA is TGTGCCAGTAGTATAGATCACCTGCGGGATGAGCAGTTCTTC.